These 16 T cell receptor beta chains came from one sample sequenced in a study of cytomegalovirus exposure and HLA in healthy donors. With 60 Vbeta and 13 Jbeta primers, the PCR was carried out. The assay was immunoSEQ multiplex PCR, and TCRdb's table has in-frame clones only and misses some. Of fewer than 150,000 clones listed, around 80% are singletons. Sequenced: PBMCs. All receptors come from a man aged 40-50 years in good health and CMV-seropositive.

The rearrangement joins TRBV18 to TRBJ2-7; 16 nucleotides agree with TRBD2. The CDR3 covers 19 residues. Germline-derived CDR1 and CDR2 are KGHSH and LQKENI. With 3 bases clipped from V and 2 bases from J, the junction kept 10 bases outside the gene matches. The CDR3 loop reads CASSPLGTSGRATAYEQYF. CDR3 coding DNA: TGTGCCAGCTCACCCCTTGGGACTAGCGGGAGGGCAACGGCCTACGAGCAGTACTTC. Looking up the rest from reference TRBV18 and TRBJ2-7 gives the full variable domain: NAGVMQNPRHLVRRRGQEARLRCSPMKGHSHVYWYRQLPEEGLKFMVYLQKENIIDESGMPKERFSAEFPKEGPSILRIQQVVRGDSAAYFCASSPLGTSGRATAYEQYFGPGTRLTVT.

V usage is TRBV28 and J usage is TRBJ2-3; no clear D. Germline-derived CDR1 and CDR2 are MDHEN and SYDVKM. CDR3 size: 17 residues. Trimming removed 6 bases from V and 2 bases from J, with 21 bases in between. Here the CDR3 DNA reads TGTGCCAGCAGCCCCGACCGCGGTTTCATCCACACAGATACGCAGTATTTT. This encodes CASSPDRGFIHTDTQYF.

This clone was observed a few times. The chain employs TRBV2 and TRBJ2-7; the match to TRBD1 covers 7 bases. V trimming: 6 bases; J trimming: 2 bases; junction bases outside the gene matches: 7. The CDR3 sequence is 14 residues long. CDR1 SNHLY and CDR2 FYNNEI come from the germline V gene. The CDR3 loop is CASRAAGGTYEQYF. CDR3 DNA sequence: TGTGCCAGCAGGGCGGCAGGGGGTACCTACGAGCAGTACTTC.

J is TRBJ2-3 and V is TRBV10-2, with TRBD2 matching 7 bases. CDR1 is WSHSY, CDR2 SAAADI, per germline. This CDR3 has 12 amino acids. The V and J ends lost 4 bases and 10 bases, in that order; junction bases with no gene match: 5. The CDR3 loop is CASSAGRAAQYF. In DNA, the CDR3 is TGCGCCAGCAGTGCTGGGAGGGCGGCGCAGTATTTT.

The chain couples TRBV7-9 to TRBJ2-5; 7 bases align to TRBD2. The CDR3 totals 14 residues. Germline loops: CDR1 SEHNR, CDR2 FQNEAQ (reference sequence). J was trimmed by 5 bases and V by 5 bases; bases with no gene match: 8. This CDR3 reads CASSPGGGRETQYF. In nucleotides, the CDR3 is TGTGCCAGCAGCCCTGGGGGGGGAAGGGAGACCCAGTACTTC.

The genes are TRBV7-2 and TRBJ2-3; 9 bases are a match to TRBD2. The J segment lost 6 bases and the V segment lost 5 bases, leaving 21 bases of the junction unmatched. Germline V gives CDR1 SGHTA, CDR2 FQGNSA. The CDR3 sequence is 19 residues long. CDR3 sequence (DNA): TGTGCCAGCAGCAACCTCCCAAGGCAGCGGGGGGCTCGTGGGGATACGCAGTATTTT. Its translation is CASSNLPRQRGARGDTQYF.

This rearrangement joins TRBV9 to TRBJ2-1, with TRBD2 identical over 8 bases. Unmatched junction bases numbered 4, after V lost 0 bases and J lost 8 bases. Germline-derived CDR1 and CDR2 are SGDLS and YYNGEE. The CDR3 is made up of 14 amino acids. In DNA, the CDR3 is TGTGCCAGCAGCGTAGTACCCGGGAGGGATGAGCAGTTCTTC. This sequence encodes CASSVVPGRDEQFF.

This clone was detected only once. The chain is built from TRBV11-2 and TRBJ2-1, with TRBD2 identical over 8 bases. The CDR3 spans 12 residues. The germline V gene encodes CDR1 SGHAT and CDR2 FQNNGV. CDR3 sequence (DNA): TGTGGAGCGGGAGAATCCTACAATGAGCAGTTCTTC. Translation: CGAGESYNEQFF.

The genes are TRBV27 and TRBJ2-3; 10 bases agree with TRBD2. Germline V lookup: CDR1 MNHEY, CDR2 SMNVEV (reference sequence). V lost 10 bases, J lost 2 bases, and 6 bases stayed unmatched. The CDR3 is made up of 14 amino acids. The DNA for the CDR3 is TGTGCCACCATTAGCGGGGGGTCCACAGATACGCAGTATTTT. It is translated as CATISGGSTDTQYF.

CDR3 nucleotides: TGCGCCAGCAGCTTGGGACAGGGGGCCCCTGAAGCTTTCTTT. Residues: CASSLGQGAPEAFF. The chain uses TRBV5-1 and TRBJ1-1; 10 nucleotides agree with TRBD1. This CDR3 has 14 amino acids. V shed 0 bases, J shed 6 bases, and the junction held 2 bases outside the gene matches. Germline CDR1 SGHRS, CDR2 YFSETQ.

The chain couples TRBV5-5 to TRBJ2-3, with 7 bases fitting TRBD2. V was clipped by 6 bases and J by 3 bases; unmatched bases: 10. This CDR3 is 15 amino acids long. Germline lookup yields CDR1 SGHKS and CDR2 YYEKEE (reference sequence). This chain's CDR3 is CASNPFWRETDTQYF. Here the CDR3 DNA reads TGTGCCAGCAACCCTTTTTGGCGGGAGACAGATACGCAGTATTTT.

V gene TRBV6-5 combines with J gene TRBJ1-1; 7 nucleotides line up with TRBD1. Germline lookup yields CDR1 MNHEY and CDR2 SVGAGI. The CDR3 has 13 amino acids. The V and J ends lost 6 bases and 7 bases, in that order; junction bases with no gene match: 8. CDR3 in DNA: TGTGCCAGCAGCCACGGGACAGCCAGTGAAGCTTTCTTT. This translates into CASSHGTASEAFF.

The rearrangement joins TRBV11-1 to TRBJ2-7; 10 bases agree with TRBD1. CDR1 SGHAT and CDR2 FQDESV come from the germline V gene (reference sequence). This CDR3 is 17 amino acids long. V was clipped by 1 base and J by 0 bases; unmatched bases: 6. DNA of the CDR3: TGTGCCAGCAGCTTAGGGGACAGGGGCATCAACTCCTACGAGCAGTACTTC. Its protein product is CASSLGDRGINSYEQYF.

The V call is TRBV4-3, the J call TRBJ1-2, with TRBD1 as a possible D gene (6 bases). V was pared by 0 bases and J by 8 bases, with 19 bases between. This CDR3 has 16 amino acids. Germline CDR1 reads LGHNA; CDR2 reads YSLEER. The CDR3 region is CASSQDYRAPGKGYTF. The CDR3 DNA follows: TGCGCCAGCAGCCAAGACTACAGGGCCCCGGGTAAAGGCTACACCTTC.

The chain is built from TRBV7-9 and TRBJ1-4; unclear D gene. The CDR3 runs to 15 residues. Between the trimmed V and J ends, which lost 3 bases and 0 bases, there was a span of 8 bases. Germline CDR1 and CDR2: SEHNR and FQNEAQ (reference sequence). CDR3 nucleotides: TGTGCCAGCAGCTTTGACGGGGCAACTAATGAAAAACTGTTTTTT. It translates to CASSFDGATNEKLFF.

The J gene is TRBJ2-2, the V gene TRBV4-2; 8 bases are a match to TRBD2. Germline CDR1 LGHNA, CDR2 YNFKEQ. The CDR3 covers 15 residues. V shed 0 bases and J 4 bases; nucleotides not matched to a gene: 1. This CDR3 reads CASSQDGLATGELFF. CDR3 nucleotide sequence: TGTGCCAGCAGCCAAGATGGACTAGCCACCGGGGAGCTGTTTTTT.